This T cell receptor beta chain was retrieved from a study of CD8 T cells in ankylosing spondylitis. Findings and limits, study-wide: Prior work had noted some motif variants in reactive arthritis blood and synovial fluid.

Germline V gene lookup returns CDR1 MRHNA and CDR2 SNTAGT. The CDR3 has 18 amino acids. Between the trimmed V and J ends, which lost 11 bases and 3 bases, there was a span of 31 bases. This clonotype was seen a single time. The antigen remains undetermined. Quantitative molecular-barcoded 5'-RACE generated the TCR beta libraries. TCRdb reprocessed the 5' RACE reads via MiXCR and lists one record per CDR3 protein. The table lists about 160,000 distinct CDR3 sequences, around a tenth of them singletons. This receptor was taken from a female donor with ankylosing spondylitis or in good health (not recorded which). What was sequenced was blood, either unsorted or a sorted T cell fraction (not recorded which). This chain uses TRBV6-4 with TRBJ1-2; D is uncertain. CDR3 sequence: CAFSGPGRGLGNYYGYTF. DNA for the CDR3: TGTGCCTTCAGCGGCCCAGGTCGAGGGCTCGGTAACTACTATGGCTACACCTTC.